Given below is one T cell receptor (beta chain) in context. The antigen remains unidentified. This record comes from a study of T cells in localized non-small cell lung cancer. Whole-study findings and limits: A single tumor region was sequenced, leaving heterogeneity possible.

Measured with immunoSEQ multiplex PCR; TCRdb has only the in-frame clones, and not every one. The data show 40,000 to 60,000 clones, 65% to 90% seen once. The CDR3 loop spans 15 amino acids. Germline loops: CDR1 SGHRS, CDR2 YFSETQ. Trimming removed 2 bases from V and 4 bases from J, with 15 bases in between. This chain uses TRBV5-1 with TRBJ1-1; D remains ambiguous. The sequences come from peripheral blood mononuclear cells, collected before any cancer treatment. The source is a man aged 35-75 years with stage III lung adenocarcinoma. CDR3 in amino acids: CASSFSQVSRTEAFF. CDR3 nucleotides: TGCGCCAGCAGCTTCTCCCAGGTATCCCGCACTGAAGCTTTCTTT.